What follows are 6 T cell receptor beta chains derived from one specimen sequenced in a study of technical replicates of blood from a few donors. Some clones are missing from TCRdb's copy, which holds only in-frame ones; the method was immunoSEQ multiplex PCR. Among more than 90,000 clones listed, 95% were seen once. The sequencing input was T cells isolated from PBMCs. These TCRs come from a human donor in good health.

This clone appeared a single time. J is TRBJ1-2 and V is TRBV2; 9 bases fit TRBD1. CDR1 SNHLY and CDR2 FYNNEI come from the germline V gene. CDR3 size: 14 residues. Trimming cost V 7 bases and J 7 bases; bases outside gene matches: 10. CDR3 region: CASTPTGGAGGYTF. The CDR3 nucleotides are TGTGCCAGCACCCCAACAGGGGGCGCAGGTGGCTACACCTTC.

The chain links TRBV6-5 to TRBJ1-2, with 8 bases that match TRBD1. There are 16 residues in the CDR3. Germline-derived CDR1 and CDR2 are MNHEY and SVGAGI. V lost 1 base and J lost 1; bases outside the gene matches: 5. CDR3 sequence reads: CASSYFSGGVNYGYTF. In DNA, the CDR3 is TGTGCCAGCAGTTACTTCTCAGGGGGCGTTAACTATGGCTACACCTTC.

The gene calls are TRBV18 and TRBJ1-2, with TRBD1 matching over 9 bases. V was clipped by 5 bases and J by 11 bases; unmatched bases: 12. Germline V gives CDR1 KGHSH, CDR2 LQKENI. CDR3 length: 14 residues. CDR3: CASSRWDRDQRYTF. The CDR3 nucleotides are TGTGCCAGCTCAAGGTGGGACAGGGATCAACGTTACACCTTC.

About this clone itself: An end of the junction does not agree with germline; a read error may underlie this. The chain has TRBV7-2 and TRBJ2-5; 12 bases align to TRBD2. The CDR3 consists of 11 residues. Germline CDR1 reads SGHTA; CDR2 reads FQGNSA. CDR3 region: CASSLRLAGDF. In DNA, the CDR3 is TGTGCCAGCAGCTTAAGACTAGCGGGGGACTTC.

The chain has TRBV5-1 and TRBJ1-4; 8 bases are shared with TRBD1. Per germline, CDR1 SGHRS and CDR2 YFSETQ. J lost 4 bases, V lost 2 bases, and 16 bases had no gene match. The CDR3 runs 19 residues. This chain's CDR3 is CASSLSPTLRQGHNEKLFF. The CDR3, as DNA: TGCGCCAGCAGCTTATCCCCGACGCTCCGACAGGGGCATAATGAAAAACTGTTTTTT.

The genes are TRBV27 and TRBJ1-2; 7 bases map to TRBD1. The germline V gene encodes CDR1 MNHEY and CDR2 SMNVEV (reference sequence). Germline trimming cut 5 bases from V and 0 bases from J; bases unmatched to any gene: 3. The CDR3 covers 14 residues. CDR3 sequence reads: CASSRQGANYGYTF. In DNA, the CDR3 is TGTGCCAGCAGTCGACAGGGAGCTAACTATGGCTACACCTTC.